Presented here are 20 T cell receptor beta chains from one specimen sequenced in a study of neurological immune-mediated disorders (dated by TCRdb to the late 2010s). Receptor libraries were prepared by 5' RACE. Instrument used: Illumina HiSeq 2500. Starting from the raw public reads, TCRdb applied fastp trimming at Q25, assembled clones with MiXCR and retained in-frame beta chains. Identical CDR3 protein sequences are pooled into one entry, listed with their most common genes and DNA. In this sample the table shows tens of thousands of distinct CDR3 sequences, less than 11% of which occur a single time. Approximately 21% of the sample lies in the top ten. Material: PBMCs. Receptors were obtained from a woman aged 55-70 years with HTLV-1-associated myelopathy (HAM/TSP).

This clonotype was detected many times. The chain is built from TRBV5-1 and TRBJ1-5, with TRBD1 as a possible D gene (6 bases). The CDR3 loop spans 13 amino acids. The germline V and J ends were trimmed by 1 base and 5 bases, with 7 bases remaining between them. Germline V lookup: CDR1 SGHRS, CDR2 YFSETQ. CDR3 nucleotide sequence: TGCGCCAGCAGCTTGACAGGGCATCAGCCCCAGCATTTT. Its protein is CASSLTGHQPQHF.

This clonotype was seen many times. V usage is TRBV12-3 or TRBV12-4 and J usage is TRBJ2-3; the D is unclear. Trimming took 2 bases from V and 0 from J, leaving 6 bases between them. The CDR3 sequence is 14 residues long. The CDR3 bases are TGTGCCAGCAGTTTACGCGGAAGCACAGATACGCAGTATTTT. This gives the protein CASSLRGSTDTQYF.

Ten or more counts support this clonotype. The chain has TRBV20-1 and TRBJ2-3, with 8 bases identical to TRBD2. The ends lost 1 base at V and 0 bases at J; junction bases unmatched: 3. Germline assignment: CDR1 DFQATT and CDR2 SNEGSKA (reference sequence). The CDR3 consists of 15 residues. The DNA for the CDR3 is TGCAGTGCTAGAGCGGGGGGGGGAAGCACAGATACGCAGTATTTT. It translates to CSARAGGGSTDTQYF.

This clonotype was counted between two and nine times. This chain links TRBV12-5 with TRBJ2-5; no clear D gene. The V gene lost 0 bases and the J gene lost 1 base, with 9 bases spanning the gap. The CDR3 runs to 15 residues. In germline, CDR1 is LGHNT, CDR2 FRNRAP. The CDR3: CASGLVLGRQETQYF. The CDR3 DNA reads TGTGCTAGTGGTTTGGTATTAGGACGCCAAGAGACCCAGTACTTC.

This clonotype was found many times. The CDR3 loop is CASSEYSNSPLHF. The DNA of the CDR3 is TGTGCCAGCAGTGAATATAGTAATTCACCCCTCCACTTT. The chain carries TRBV25-1 and TRBJ1-6; D gene ambiguous. V gave up 0 bases and J gave up 6 bases, with 3 bases separating them. CDR1 and CDR2 (germline): MGHDK, SYGVNS. The CDR3 consists of 13 residues.

This clonotype was observed at least ten times. This chain uses TRBV5-1 with TRBJ1-2, with D unresolved. V lost 3 bases to trimming and J lost 7 bases, with 7 bases between them. Germline CDR1 reads SGHRS; CDR2 reads YFSETQ. This CDR3 spans 11 amino acids. This CDR3 is CASSSGSGYTF. For the CDR3, the DNA is TGCGCCAGCAGCTCCGGGTCTGGCTACACCTTC.

This clonotype was recorded at least ten times. The chain employs TRBV5-1 and TRBJ2-2; 11 nucleotides agree with TRBD1. The CDR3 consists of 16 residues. J was trimmed by 5 bases and V by 4 bases; bases with no gene match: 7. The V gene's germline CDR1 is SGHRS and CDR2 YFSETQ. CDR3 coding DNA: TGCGCCAGCAGCGTGGACAGGGGGCCTGATACCGGGGAGCTGTTTTTT. Translated: CASSVDRGPDTGELFF.

This clonotype has ten or more counts. The chain is built from TRBV4-1 and TRBJ1-1, with 7 bases lining up with TRBD1. J lost 4 bases, V lost 4 bases, and 15 bases had no gene match. The CDR3 consists of 17 residues. The germline gives CDR1 MGHRA, CDR2 YSYEKL. CDR3 sequence reads: CASSRDRQGVLGTEAFF. The CDR3 DNA follows: TGCGCCAGCAGCCGAGACAGACAGGGCGTTTTGGGCACTGAAGCTTTCTTT.

This clonotype was seen only a few times. The V call is TRBV3-1, the J call TRBJ2-7, with TRBD1 matching over 7 bases. The CDR3 has 13 amino acids. After removal of 3 bases from V and 1 base from J, the junction contained 0 bases not matched to a gene. The germline CDR1 and CDR2 sequences are LGHDT and YNNKEL (reference sequence). CDR3 residues: CASSQDRSYEQYF. The CDR3 DNA is TGTGCCAGCAGCCAGGACAGGTCCTACGAGCAGTACTTC.

Worth noting for this clonotype: This sequence may be a read error, since a much larger clone differs from it by one base. The chain joins TRBV7-8 to TRBJ2-7, with TRBD1 matching 9 bases. Germline V CDR1 and CDR2: SGHVS, FQNEAQ. CDR3 length: 13 amino acids. The CDR3: CASSSGQGPEKYF. Written as DNA, the CDR3 is TGTGCCAGCAGCTCAGGACAGGGGCCCGAGAAGTACTTC.

This clonotype showed up many times. The rearrangement links TRBV20-1 to TRBJ1-2; D is uncertain. Germline lookup yields CDR1 DFQATT and CDR2 SNEGSKA (reference sequence). V was trimmed by 3 bases and J by 3 bases, leaving 8 bases between them. CDR3 length: 12 residues. CDR3 sequence (DNA): TGCAGTGCTAGGCCTGGAGACTATGGCTACACCTTC. It is translated as CSARPGDYGYTF.

The chain joins TRBV20-1 to TRBJ1-1; D possibly corresponds to TRBD1 (6 bases). The germline CDR1 and CDR2 sequences are DFQATT and SNEGSKA (reference sequence). This CDR3 has 15 residues. V was clipped by 3 bases and J by 2 bases, with 16 bases between them. CDR3 nucleotides: TGCAGTGCTAGGGGGGCGGGAGAAGGTAACACTGAAGCTTTCTTT. This encodes CSARGAGEGNTEAFF.

There are many counts of this clonotype. CDR3 residues: CASSLGVSGNTIYF. CDR3 in DNA: TGTGCCAGCAGCTTAGGTGTATCTGGAAACACCATATATTTT. This sequence joins TRBV7-9 and TRBJ1-3; no reliable D call. CDR3 length equals 14 residues. Per the germline V gene, CDR1 is SEHNR and CDR2 is FQNEAQ (reference sequence). Trimming took off 1 base at V and 1 base at J, with 5 bases between the two ends. Looking up the rest from reference TRBV7-9 and TRBJ1-3 gives the full variable domain: DTGVSQNPRHKITKRGQNVTFRCDPISEHNRLYWYRQTLGQGPEFLTYFQNEAQLEKSRLLSDRFSAERPKGSFSTLEIQRTEQGDSAMYLCASSLGVSGNTIYFGEGSWLTVV.

There are a few counts of this clonotype. Mismatch with germline at one junction end may stem from a read error. The rearrangement uses TRBV7-9 and TRBJ2-7; either TRBD1 or TRBD2 may supply D (5 bases each). The CDR3 length is 14 residues. CDR1 is SEHNR, CDR2 FQNEAQ, per germline (reference sequence). CDR3 protein: CASSLRDRSYDQYF. Written as DNA, the CDR3 is TGTGCCAGCAGCTTACGGGACCGGTCCTACGATCAGTACTTC.

At least ten counts were recorded for this clonotype. The CDR3 DNA sequence: TGTGCCAGCAGCCGAGGACTAGCGGGGAACACAGATACGCAGTATTTT. Its translation: CASSRGLAGNTDTQYF. The chain has TRBV5-6 and TRBJ2-3; 12 positions agree with TRBD2. The CDR3 has 16 amino acids. CDR1 is SGHDT and CDR2 is YYEEEE in the germline V gene. V was clipped by 4 bases and J by 2 bases; unmatched bases: 5.

The genes are TRBV10-3 and TRBJ2-7, with D perhaps matching TRBD1 (6 bases). The CDR3 is 12 amino acids. Trimming cost V 5 bases and J 7 bases, with 12 bases left between them. Germline V CDR1 and CDR2: ENHRY, SYGVKD. The CDR3 protein is CAISPTGNEQYF. The DNA for the CDR3 is TGTGCCATCAGTCCAACAGGGAATGAGCAGTACTTC.

As to this clonotype: This could be a read error, since a much larger clone is one nucleotide away. The chain uses TRBV15 and TRBJ1-5, with D unclear. CDR3 length: 8 amino acids. Germline V gene lookup returns CDR1 LNHNV and CDR2 YYDKDF (reference sequence). The DNA for the CDR3 is TGTAGCAATCAGCACCAGCATTTT. Translated: CSNQHQHF. The variable domain in full, completed from reference TRBV15 and TRBJ1-5, reads DAMVIQNPRYQVTQFGKPVTLSCSQTLNHNVMYWYQQKSSQAPKLLFHYYDKDFNNEADTPDNFQSRRPNTSFCFLDIRSPGLGDTAMYLCSNQHQHFGDGTRLSIL.

This clonotype was recorded at least ten times. The chain joins TRBV10-3 to TRBJ2-3, with unresolved D. The germline V gene encodes CDR1 ENHRY and CDR2 SYGVKD. This CDR3 has 12 amino acids. The V gene lost 5 bases and the J gene lost 4 bases, with 7 bases spanning the gap. CDR3 nucleotides: TGTGCCATCAGTAAGGCGGCAGATACGCAGTATTTT. Protein sequence: CAISKAADTQYF.

This clonotype was detected ten times or more. The chain couples TRBV3-1 to TRBJ2-3, with D unresolved. Germline V gene sequence: CDR1 LGHDT, CDR2 YNNKEL (reference sequence). This CDR3 has 12 amino acids. Trimming removed 1 base from V and 5 bases from J, with 4 bases in between. The CDR3 coding sequence is TGTGCCAGCAGCCAAGGCTTAGATACGCAGTATTTT. Protein sequence: CASSQGLDTQYF.

As concerns this clonotype: The junction and the germline gene differ at one end; a read error may be behind it. The chain recombines TRBV18 with TRBJ1-6, with a possible D match to TRBD1 (6 bases). CDR3 length: 16 amino acids. Germline V gene lookup returns CDR1 KGHSH and CDR2 LQKENI. The CDR3 loop is CTSSSGHRERGSPLHF. In nucleotides, the CDR3 is TGTACCAGCTCATCTGGCCACAGGGAAAGGGGTTCACCTCTCCACTTT.